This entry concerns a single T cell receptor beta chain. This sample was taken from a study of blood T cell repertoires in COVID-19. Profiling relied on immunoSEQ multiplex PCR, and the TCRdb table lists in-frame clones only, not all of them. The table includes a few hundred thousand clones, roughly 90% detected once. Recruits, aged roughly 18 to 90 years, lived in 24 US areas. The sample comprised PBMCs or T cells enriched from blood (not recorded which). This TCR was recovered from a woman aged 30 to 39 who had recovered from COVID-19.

CDR3 sequence reads: CASSQAGTSDEETQYF. The CDR3 nucleotides are TGTGCCAGCAGCCAAGCCGGGACTAGCGATGAAGAGACCCAGTACTTC. V and J are TRBV4-2 and TRBJ2-5; TRBD2 matches at 10 bases. V gave up 1 base and J gave up 3 bases; unmatched junction bases: 5. CDR3 length equals 16 residues. The germline V gene has CDR1 LGHNA and CDR2 YNFKEQ.